These T cell receptor beta chains were read from a single sample in a study of T cell responses to AZD1222 COVID-19 vaccine. Sequenced by immunoSEQ multiplex PCR; TCRdb stores in-frame clones only, minus some. The repertoire holds around 140,000 clones, 80% to 90% seen once, with around 1.5% in the top ten. The sample in question was peripheral blood, obtained on day 0 of AZD1222 vaccination. These receptors came from an adult in good health. Each CDR3 is given with its conserved first and last residue. The D gene is left open where the match is weak. The size entry is marked missing in some rows and otherwise reads once, few, many or a size class.

>TRBJ1-1|TRBV7-9|.|.
TGTGCCAGCAGCCAGGGAAGTGTTAGTAACACTGAAGCTTTCTTT
CASSQGSVSNTEAFF
>TRBJ1-5|TRBV5-5|.|.
TGTGCCAGCAGCCCCCGGGACCTCAATCAGCCCCAGCATTTT
CASSPRDLNQPQHF
>TRBJ1-5|TRBV19|.|TRBD1
TGTGCCAGTAGCGAGGGGGCTTGGGGTCAGCCCCAGCATTTT
CASSEGAWGQPQHF
>TRBJ2-1|TRBV6-5|.|.
TGTGCCAGCAGCGGCCAAAATGAGCAGTTCTTC
CASSGQNEQFF
>TRBJ2-2|TRBV18|.|TRBD1
TGTGCCAGCTCTCTGAATCAGGGGGACACCGGGGAGCTGTTTTTT
CASSLNQGDTGELFF
>TRBJ1-6|TRBV15|.|.
TGTGCCACCAGGGGGGAACTCAATTCACCCCTCCACTTT
CATRGELNSPLHF
>TRBJ2-1|TRBV7-9|.|TRBD2
TGTGCCAGCAGCGGAAGGACTAGCGGGAGGCATGAGCAGTTCTTC
CASSGRTSGRHEQFF
>TRBJ1-5|TRBV2|.|.
TGTGCCAGCAGTGCAGGGGTGGGTCAGCCCCAGCATTTT
CASSAGVGQPQHF
>TRBJ2-7|TRBV2|.|.
TGTGCCAGCAGTGTTGCCCCTCCGGGCCCTTCCCGTTACTACGAGCAGTACTTC
CASSVAPPGPSRYYEQYF
>TRBJ1-2|TRBV6-1|.|.
TGTGCCAGCAGTGAACGTGGGTGGAGTAACTATGGCTACACCTTC
CASSERGWSNYGYTF
>TRBJ1-1|TRBV19|.|.
TGTGCCAGTAGTATTAATGAGCCTGGGGGGGGAGCTTTCTTT
CASSINEPGGGAFF
>TRBJ2-1|TRBV5-6|.|TRBD1
TGTGCCAGCAGCGGGACAGGGGCCACCTACAATGAGCAGTTCTTC
CASSGTGATYNEQFF
>TRBJ1-2|TRBV18|.|.
TGTGCCAGCTCCTACGGAACAGACTATGGCTACACCTTC
CASSYGTDYGYTF
>TRBJ1-2|TRBV5-6|.|TRBD1
TGTGCCAGCATCGGGACAGGGAACGAGAGGGTCTATGGCTACACCTTC
CASIGTGNERVYGYTF
>TRBJ1-1|TRBV5-1|once|TRBD1
TGCGCCAGCAGCACAGGGGGCTTGGGCACTGAAGCTTTCTTT
CASSTGGLGTEAFF
>TRBJ1-2|TRBV19|.|.
TGTGCCAGTATCCCTACGCCACCTAACTATGGCTACACCTTC
CASIPTPPNYGYTF
>TRBJ1-6|TRBV18|.|.
TGTGCCAGCTCACCCGCCCAGCTCGGTAGGACACCCCTCCACTTT
CASSPAQLGRTPLHF
>TRBJ2-5|TRBV12-5|.|.
TGTGCTAGTGGTTTGGTTGAAGAGACCCAGTACTTC
CASGLVEETQYF
>TRBJ1-6|TRBV27|.|.
TGTGCCAGCAGTTTCCAAGGACAGAGCTCCTATAATTCACCCCTCCACTTT
CASSFQGQSSYNSPLHF
>TRBJ2-2|TRBV27|once|.
TGTGCCAGCAGTTTAGGCGGGAATCACGGGGAGCTGTTTTTT
CASSLGGNHGELFF
>TRBJ1-2|TRBV12-5|.|.
TGTGCTAGTGGTTTATTGGACACTCATGGCTACACCTTC
CASGLLDTHGYTF
>TRBJ2-5|TRBV5-4|.|.
TGTGCCAGCAGCTTGGGGGGGAGAGGAGAGACCCAGTACTTC
CASSLGGRGETQYF
>TRBJ1-2|TRBV9|.|.
TGTGCCAGCAGCAACGGACAGCCTTCTCTCGGCTATGGCTACACCTTC
CASSNGQPSLGYGYTF
>TRBJ2-7|TRBV7-3|.|TRBD2
TGTGCCAGCAGCTTCCGGGGCGGGAGTTTTCCCTACGAGCAGTACTTC
CASSFRGGSFPYEQYF
>TRBJ2-5|TRBV5-4|.|.
TGTGCCAGCAGCTTGGGTGGTAGCGGCGCAGTAGGAGAGACCCAGTACTTC
CASSLGGSGAVGETQYF
>TRBJ1-1|TRBV7-2|.|.
TGTGCCAGCAGCGAGACCGTACAGGGTGAAGCTTTCTTT
CASSETVQGEAFF
>TRBJ2-4|TRBV25-1|.|.
TGTGCCAGCAGGGATGGAGACATTCAGTACTTC
CASRDGDIQYF
>TRBJ1-2|TRBV7-2|.|.
TGTGCCAGCACCCCAGGGTATACTAACTATGGCTACACCTTC
CASTPGYTNYGYTF
>TRBJ2-4|TRBV3-1/TRBV3-2|few|TRBD1
TGTGCCAGCAGCCAGGAACCGGGACAGGGGTCCCCCTGGGCCAAAAACATTCAGTACTTC
CASSQEPGQGSPWAKNIQYF
>TRBJ2-7|TRBV10-1|.|TRBD2
TGCGCCAGCAGTGGGAGAAGCGGGGCCGCCTACGAGCAGTACTTC
CASSGRSGAAYEQYF
>TRBJ2-3|TRBV7-3|once|.
TGTGCCAGCAGCCCCGACGGACAGACACGGGGAGATGCGCAGTATTTT
CASSPDGQTRGDAQYF
>TRBJ1-6|TRBV5-5|few|.
TGTGCCAGCAGCTTTTTAGGGCAGGGTGATTCACCCCTCCACTTT
CASSFLGQGDSPLHF
>TRBJ1-2|TRBV19|.|.
TGTGCCAGTAGTGGGCAGGCTGGTGGCTACACCTTC
CASSGQAGGYTF
>TRBJ2-1|TRBV6-6|.|.
TGTGCCAGCAGAAATGTGGGCTATGAGCAGTTCTTC
CASRNVGYEQFF
>TRBJ1-6|TRBV18|.|.
TGTGCCAGCTCACCACTTGGACGGCTATATAATTCACCCCTCCACTTT
CASSPLGRLYNSPLHF
>TRBJ2-1|TRBV11-2|once|.
TGTGCCAGCAGCTTAGATCGTCATGAGCAGTTCTTC
CASSLDRHEQFF
>TRBJ2-1|TRBV7-9|once|.
TGTGCCAGCAGCCCAGTGTGGGTACCTGTCCCTACATACAATGAGCAGTTCTTC
CASSPVWVPVPTYNEQFF
>TRBJ1-5|TRBV18|.|.
TGTGCCAGCTCACCACGGACGGACTTCCAGCCCCAGCATTTT
CASSPRTDFQPQHF
>TRBJ1-5|TRBV6-4|.|.
TGTGCCAGCAGTGACTCCGGGAATCAGCCCCAGCATTTT
CASSDSGNQPQHF
>TRBJ2-1|TRBV27|once|TRBD2
TGTGCCAGCAGCCCCGGGACTATTACTGGCTATGAGCAGTTCTTC
CASSPGTITGYEQFF
>TRBJ2-1|TRBV6-1|.|.
TGTGCCAGCAGTGAAACAGACTACAATGAGCAGTTCTTC
CASSETDYNEQFF
>TRBJ1-4|TRBV24-1|once|.
TGTGCCACCAGTGAACAGCCGGGTGAAAAACTGTTTTTT
CATSEQPGEKLFF
>TRBJ2-1|TRBV15|.|TRBD1
TGTGCCACCAGCAGTCATGACAGGGGAATCTACAATGAGCAGTTCTTC
CATSSHDRGIYNEQFF
>TRBJ2-1|TRBV30|.|TRBD2
TGTGCCTGGATTCCTAGCGGGAGGTTGGATGAGCAGTTCTTC
CAWIPSGRLDEQFF
>TRBJ2-3|TRBV3-1/TRBV3-2|.|TRBD2
TGTGCCAGCAGCCATCCCCGTAGCGGGGGGGAAGGTACGCAGTATTTT
CASSHPRSGGEGTQYF
>TRBJ2-7|TRBV27|.|.
TGTGCCAGCAGTCTCTCGGGAATGTACGAGCAGTACTTC
CASSLSGMYEQYF
>TRBJ1-5|TRBV6-5|once|TRBD1
TGTGCCAGCGGGACAGGGGGCAATCAGCCCCAGCATTTT
CASGTGGNQPQHF
>TRBJ1-1|TRBV25-1|.|.
TGTGCCAGCATTTCGGCTGACACTGAAGCTTTCTTT
CASISADTEAFF
>TRBJ1-1|TRBV4-1|many|.
TGCGCCAGCAGCCAAGCTCTACAGAACACTGAAGCTTTCTTT
CASSQALQNTEAFF
>TRBJ2-7|TRBV11-2|many|TRBD2
TGTGCCAGCAGCTCTCTAGCGGGAGGGCCGACGGGGGAGCAGTACTTC
CASSSLAGGPTGEQYF